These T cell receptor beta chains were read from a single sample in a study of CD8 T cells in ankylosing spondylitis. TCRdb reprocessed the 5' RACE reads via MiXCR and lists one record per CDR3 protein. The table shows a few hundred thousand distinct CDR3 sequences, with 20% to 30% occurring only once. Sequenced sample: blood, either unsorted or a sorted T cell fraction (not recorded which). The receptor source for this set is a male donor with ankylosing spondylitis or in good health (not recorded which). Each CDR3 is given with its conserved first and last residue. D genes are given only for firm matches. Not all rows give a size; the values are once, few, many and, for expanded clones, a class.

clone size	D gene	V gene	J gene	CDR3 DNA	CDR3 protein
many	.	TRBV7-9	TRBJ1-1	TGTGCCAGCAACCTTAGAGGGGTGAACACTGAAGCTTTCTTT	CASNLRGVNTEAFF
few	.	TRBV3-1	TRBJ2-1	TGTGCCAGCAGCAAGGGTTCCCCGATCAGATTGGGTGAGCAGTTCTTC	CASSKGSPIRLGEQFF
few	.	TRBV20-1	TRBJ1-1	TGCAGTGCTAGTCCCCTCGGGGGTATGAACACTGAAGCTTTCTTT	CSASPLGGMNTEAFF
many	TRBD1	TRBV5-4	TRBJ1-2	TGTGCCAGCAGCAGACAGGGAGGCGGCTACACCTTC	CASSRQGGGYTF
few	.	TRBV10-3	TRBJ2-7	TGTGCCATCAGTGGGTCCTTCGGGCCATTCTACGAGCAGTACTTC	CAISGSFGPFYEQYF
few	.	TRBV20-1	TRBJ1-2	TGCAGTGCCGAGTCAGGGCTCCGGGGCTACACCTTC	CSAESGLRGYTF
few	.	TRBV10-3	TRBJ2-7	TGTGCCATGGCCGGGACTGGGTACGAGCAGTACTTC	CAMAGTGYEQYF
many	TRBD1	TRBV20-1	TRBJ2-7	TGCAGTGCTATCCGGGACAGGGCTTCCTACGAGCAGTACTTC	CSAIRDRASYEQYF
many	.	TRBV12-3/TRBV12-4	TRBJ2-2	TGTGCCACAGGAGGGGGGCCCCTCACCGGGGAGCTGTTTTTT	CATGGGPLTGELFF
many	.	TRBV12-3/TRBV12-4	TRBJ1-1	TGTGCCAGCACCCTCATCCCGGGGGGGACTGAAGCTTTCTTT	CASTLIPGGTEAFF
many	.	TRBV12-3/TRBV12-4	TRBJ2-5	TGTGCCAGCAGTTTTTTGGGGGCTCAAGAGACCCAGTACTTC	CASSFLGAQETQYF
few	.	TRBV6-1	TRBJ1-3	TGTGCCAGCAGTCGAGAACCTGGAAACACCATATATTTT	CASSREPGNTIYF
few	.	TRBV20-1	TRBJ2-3	TGCAGTGCGGGGGGCCTAAAGGAATGGAATACGCAGTATTTT	CSAGGLKEWNTQYF
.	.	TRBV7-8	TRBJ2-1	TGTGCCAGCAGCTTACCGGAAGCCCCGGCCTACAATGAGCAGTTCTTC	CASSLPEAPAYNEQFF
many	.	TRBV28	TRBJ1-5	TGTGCCAGTATGGCAGGGGATCAGCCCCAGCATTTT	CASMAGDQPQHF
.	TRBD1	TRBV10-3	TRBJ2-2	TGTGCCATCAGAACCGGGACAGGGGACACCGGGGAGCTGTTTTTT	CAIRTGTGDTGELFF
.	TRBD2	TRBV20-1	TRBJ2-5	TGCAGTGCGAAAAACCGAAAGCGGGGGATCCAAGAGACCCAGTACTTC	CSAKNRKRGIQETQYF
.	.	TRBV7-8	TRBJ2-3	TGTGCCAGCAGCTTAGCACTAGCCCTTAGCACAGATACGCAGTATTTT	CASSLALALSTDTQYF
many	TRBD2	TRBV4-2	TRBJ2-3	TGTGCCAGCAGCCAAGTACTGACTAGCGGCACAGATACGCAGTATTTT	CASSQVLTSGTDTQYF
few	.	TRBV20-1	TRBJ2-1	TGCAGTGCTAGAGTGGGGTTGGGTGAGCAGTTCTTC	CSARVGLGEQFF
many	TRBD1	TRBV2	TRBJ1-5	TGTGCCAGCAGTGGCGGGACAGGGGGCACTCAGCCCCAGCATTTT	CASSGGTGGTQPQHF
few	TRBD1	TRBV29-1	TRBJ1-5	TGCAGCGTGGGGACAGAAGGATACCAGCCCCAGCATTTT	CSVGTEGYQPQHF
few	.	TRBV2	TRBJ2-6	TGTGCCAGCAAAAGGGAGAGCTCTGGGGCCAACGTCCTGACTTTC	CASKRESSGANVLTF
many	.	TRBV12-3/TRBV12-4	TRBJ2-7	TGTGCCAGCAGTTTATCGAGGAGCTCCTACGAGCAGTACTTC	CASSLSRSSYEQYF
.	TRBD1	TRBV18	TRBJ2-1	TGTGCCAGCTCCTCCGGACAGGGTAATGAGCAGTTCTTC	CASSSGQGNEQFF
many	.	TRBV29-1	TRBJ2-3	TGCAGCGTTGAAAGGGTGGACCGAAGCACAGATACGCAGTATTTT	CSVERVDRSTDTQYF
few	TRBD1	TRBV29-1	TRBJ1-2	TGCAGCGCGGACAGGGCAGGGAGTAACTATGGCTACACCTTC	CSADRAGSNYGYTF
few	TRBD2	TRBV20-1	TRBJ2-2	TGCAGTGCCGGGGAGGGGCGGTTCGCCGGGGAGCTGTTTTTT	CSAGEGRFAGELFF
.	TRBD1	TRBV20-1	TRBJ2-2	TGCAGTGCTAGAGATCTGGGACAGGGTCTCACCGGGGAGCTGTTTTTT	CSARDLGQGLTGELFF
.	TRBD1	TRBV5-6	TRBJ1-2	TGTGCCAGCAGCTTGTGGGACAGCACTAACTATGGCTACACCTTC	CASSLWDSTNYGYTF
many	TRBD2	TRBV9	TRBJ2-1	TGTGCCAGCACCAAACCGGTTCTAGCGGCGATCTCCTACAATGAGCAGTTCTTC	CASTKPVLAAISYNEQFF
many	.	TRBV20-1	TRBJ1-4	TGCAGTGCTCCGGGCCGCCCGGGTGAAAAACTGTTTTTT	CSAPGRPGEKLFF
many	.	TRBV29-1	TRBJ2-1	TGCAGCGCTGACCGGGACGGAGTTAACAATGAGCAGTTCTTC	CSADRDGVNNEQFF
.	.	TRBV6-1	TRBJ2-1	TGTGCCAGCAGTGCAGCGAACCATGAGCAGTTCTTC	CASSAANHEQFF
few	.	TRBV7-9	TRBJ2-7	TGTGCCAGCAGCTTAGCGGGCAGGAGCCTCTACGAGCAGTACTTC	CASSLAGRSLYEQYF
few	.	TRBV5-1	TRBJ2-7	TGCGCCAGCAGCTATGGACAGGGAGGGTTTTACGAGCAGTACTTC	CASSYGQGGFYEQYF
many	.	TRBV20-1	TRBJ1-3	TGCAGTGCTAGGGATGTAACGGGTTTTGGAAACACCATATATTTT	CSARDVTGFGNTIYF
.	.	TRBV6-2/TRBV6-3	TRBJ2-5	TGTGCCAGCATTGAGGGGGGCGGGGAGACCCAGTACTTC	CASIEGGGETQYF
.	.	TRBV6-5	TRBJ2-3	TGTGCCAGCAGTTACGGTCCGGGGATTGCGCAGTATTTT	CASSYGPGIAQYF
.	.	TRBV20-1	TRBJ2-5	TGCAGTGCTAGATGGTGGGGGGGCCATTCGGAGACCCAGTACTTC	CSARWWGGHSETQYF
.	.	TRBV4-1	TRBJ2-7	TGCGCCAGCAGCCAAGGCCCACGGAGACTCGGCTACGAGCAGTACTTC	CASSQGPRRLGYEQYF
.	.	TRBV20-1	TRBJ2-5	TGCAGTGCTAGACTGCCCCAAGAGACCCAGTACTTC	CSARLPQETQYF
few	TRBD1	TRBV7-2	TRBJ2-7	TGTGCCAGCAGCTTTTACAGGGGTGGCGAGCAGTACTTC	CASSFYRGGEQYF
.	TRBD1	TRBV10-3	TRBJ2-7	TGTGCCATCAGCCCTGGACAGGAACGCTACGAGCAGTACTTC	CAISPGQERYEQYF
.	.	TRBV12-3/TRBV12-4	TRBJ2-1	TGTGCCAGCAGTCCGTCCAGGGGTTCGGGCACCCAGTTCTTC	CASSPSRGSGTQFF
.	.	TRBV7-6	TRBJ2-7	TGTGCCAGCAGCTTAAGCCCAGGAGGAGCCGAGCAGTACTTC	CASSLSPGGAEQYF